The 21 T cell receptor beta chains below come from one sample, sequenced in a study of monozygotic twins with inflammatory bowel disease (dated by TCRdb to between 2018 and 2021). Preparation of the library involved 5' RACE. Sequenced on an Illumina HiSeq 2500. With the reads reprocessed by TCRdb, a single entry stands for each CDR3 protein sequence and no DNA is reported. The sample table gives about 380,000 distinct CDR3 sequences. The top ten clonotypes cover 2% to 3% of the sample. Sequencing was performed on blood. The receptors here all came from a human donor with ulcerative colitis or Crohn's disease, or a healthy co-twin of an affected twin (not recorded which).

The rearrangement uses TRBV5-1 and TRBJ2-1; checking the TCRdb D call of TRBD1 is not possible without DNA. The CDR3 loop spans 15 amino acids. Germline lookup yields CDR1 SGHRS and CDR2 YFSETQ. The CDR3 reads CASTRIGGAHNEQFF.

CDR3 in amino acids: CASSSYQEQPQHF. The rearrangement links TRBV7-2 to TRBJ1-5. This CDR3 is built from 13 residues. CDR1 and CDR2 (germline): SGHTA, FQGNSA.

The V and J genes are TRBV6-2 or TRBV6-3 and TRBJ2-7; TCRdb's assignment of TRBD1 cannot be checked, as there is no DNA. Germline-derived CDR1 and CDR2 are MNHEY and SVGEGT. The CDR3 extends over 14 amino acids. This CDR3 reads CASSYPGDSVEQYF.

The genes are TRBV5-1 and TRBJ2-6. The germline CDR1 and CDR2 sequences are SGHRS and YFSETQ. The CDR3 is 16 residues long. This chain's CDR3 is CASSLVVGVGANVLTF.

V and J are TRBV12-3 or TRBV12-4 and TRBJ2-4; without DNA, the TCRdb call of TRBD1 cannot be checked. The CDR3 consists of 16 residues. CDR3 loop: CASSLGQGAGENIQYF.

The V gene is TRBV7-9, the J gene TRBJ2-7; TCRdb's D call of TRBD2 is untestable without DNA. The CDR3 totals 16 residues. Per germline, CDR1 SEHNR and CDR2 FQNEAQ (reference sequence). The CDR3 region is CASSPWGASVSYEQYF.

This rearrangement joins TRBV6-1 to TRBJ2-3; TCRdb reports TRBD1, a call that lacks DNA to check it against. The germline CDR1 and CDR2 sequences are MNHNS and SASEGT. The CDR3 has 16 residues. CDR3 sequence reads: CASSQEGADPTDTQYF.

The V and J genes are TRBV7-6 and TRBJ2-1; without DNA, the TCRdb call of TRBD1 cannot be checked. Germline values: CDR1 SGHVS, CDR2 FNYEAQ. The CDR3 covers 15 residues. CDR3 region: CASSLSLSSYNEQFF.

The chain carries TRBV12-3 or TRBV12-4 and TRBJ2-3; absent DNA, TCRdb's TRBD1 call cannot be checked. There are 14 residues in the CDR3. CDR3 residues: CASSLNGGADTQYF.

The chain couples TRBV5-1 to TRBJ2-3; absent DNA, TCRdb's TRBD1 call cannot be checked. Germline CDR1 and CDR2: SGHRS and YFSETQ. This CDR3 is 16 amino acids long. This CDR3 is CASSLAQAGRLDTQYF.

V gene TRBV23-1 combines with J gene TRBJ2-5; the TCRdb call, TRBD1, lacks DNA for checking. TRBV23-1 qualifies as an ORF whose function is uncertain. This CDR3 is built from 16 residues. The CDR3: CASSLPAGQEQETQYF.

The rearrangement links TRBV20-1 to TRBJ2-5; with no DNA, the TCRdb D assignment of TRBD1 cannot be verified. CDR1 DFQATT and CDR2 SNEGSKA come from the germline V gene (reference sequence). The CDR3 covers 14 residues. The CDR3: CSAPGTGGQETQYF.

The CDR3 here is CASSVTSQGTNTGELFF. This chain uses TRBV9 with TRBJ2-2; as DNA is missing, the TRBD2 call by TCRdb cannot be tested. The CDR3 contains 17 residues. Germline values: CDR1 SGDLS, CDR2 YYNGEE.

The chain uses TRBV24-1 and TRBJ1-2. The length of the CDR3 is 12 residues. The germline gives CDR1 KGHDR, CDR2 SFDVKD. The CDR3: CATSDLDYGYTF.

The chain is built from TRBV6-2 or TRBV6-3 and TRBJ2-1; TCRdb designates TRBD2, a call that cannot be tested without DNA. Germline V gene data show CDR1 as MNHEY and CDR2 as SVGEGT. The CDR3 has 13 amino acids. This CDR3 reads CASSYNREGEQFF.

The V call is TRBV12-3 or TRBV12-4, the J call TRBJ2-3; TCRdb indicates TRBD1, and absent DNA this call remains unverified. CDR3 length equals 13 residues. The CDR3 is CASSTPGADTQYF.

The rearrangement joins TRBV18 to TRBJ1-1; TCRdb outputs TRBD1, but without DNA this stays unchecked. Per the germline V gene, CDR1 is KGHSH and CDR2 is LQKENI. The CDR3 is 18 amino acids. The CDR3 loop reads CASSPRLGGFVENTEAFF.

The V call is TRBV24-1, the J call TRBJ1-2. The CDR3 extends over 13 amino acids. The germline gives CDR1 KGHDR, CDR2 SFDVKD. This CDR3 reads CATSDGSRKDYTF.

The chain has TRBV6-5 and TRBJ1-4. The CDR3 is 15 amino acids. Per the germline V gene, CDR1 is MNHEY and CDR2 is SVGAGI. The CDR3 here is CASSYGVTEGEKLFF.

The chain couples TRBV20-1 to TRBJ1-2. The length of the CDR3 is 14 residues. Per the germline V gene, CDR1 is DFQATT and CDR2 is SNEGSKA (reference sequence). CDR3 residues: CSARGTAWGYGYTF.

The CDR3 loop is CASSLGSADNSPLHF. The J gene is TRBJ1-6, the V gene TRBV7-2. CDR3 length: 15 residues. The germline gives CDR1 SGHTA, CDR2 FQGNSA.